This TCR beta chain was retrieved from a study of Graves' ophthalmopathy and Graves' hyperthyroidism. The sample holds many counts of this clonotype. The germline V and J ends were trimmed by 2 bases and 0 bases, with 8 bases remaining between them. Germline CDR1 MNHEY, CDR2 SVGAGI. The CDR3 contains 15 residues. Clinical symptoms and serum thyroxine were used for diagnosis; TRAb, thyroid ultrasound and orbital computed tomography were also relied on. Transcripts of RNA were the source for amplifying TCR beta CDR3 regions. An initial RT-PCR round employing HTBI primers preceded a second-round multiplex PCR. Each CDR3 protein is one row after TCRdb ran MiXCR on the multiplex PCR reads. The sample has hundreds of thousands of distinct CDR3 sequences, over 20% seen once; the top ten hold approximately 6.9%.

The receptor's source is a woman aged 18-29 years with stable Graves' hyperthyroidism. Some clones in this sample may be carry-over from other donors' samples. Sequencing was done on a sample of peripheral blood. The chain links TRBV6-5 to TRBJ1-5, with D hard to call. The CDR3, as DNA: TGTGCCAGCAGTTACAGGAGAAATAGCAATCAGCCCCAGCATTTT. Its translation is CASSYRRNSNQPQHF.